Sequencing of this TCR beta chain was carried out in a study of OX40 agonist ivuxolimab in advanced cancers. The CDR3 contains 15 residues. Germline V gene data show CDR1 as MGHRA and CDR2 as YSYEKL. V was shortened by 0 bases and J by 4 bases, with 12 bases between the two germline ends. TCRdb's copy holds only in-frame clones and misses some; the assay was immunoSEQ multiplex PCR. This sample has 76,000 or so clones, with approximately 85% found just once. The material was CD4+ or CD8+ T cells sorted from blood, obtained in a trial of the OX40 agonist ivuxolimab. J is TRBJ1-2 and V is TRBV4-1, with no clear D. This sequence originates from an adult with an advanced solid tumor such as melanoma, head and neck, liver or kidney cancer. The CDR3 spells CASSQDTGRTYGYTF. The CDR3 DNA reads as TGCGCCAGCAGCCAAGATACGGGGAGGACCTATGGCTACACCTTC.